These 26 T cell receptor beta chains were all obtained from the same sample, sequenced in a study of human T cells and chemical hapten exposure. TCRdb analysed the RACE reads with MiXCR anew, one entry per CDR3 protein. The data show over 55,000 distinct CDR3 sequences, roughly a tenth seen once. Time point here: pre-sensitization, week 0. Treatment denoted: therapeutic diphenylcyclopropenone sensitization with weekly scalp DPC. Sequenced material: whole blood, taken in connection with sensitization to the hapten diphenylcyclopropenone (DPC). Receptor source: a man aged 40-50 years with alopecia areata. Some clones in this sample may be carry-over from other donors' samples.

V usage is TRBV5-1 and J usage is TRBJ2-2; D ambiguous. Germline lookup yields CDR1 SGHRS and CDR2 YFSETQ. V was pared by 0 bases and J by 0 bases, with 6 bases between. This CDR3 is 15 amino acids long. CDR3 amino acids: CASSLGAANTGELFF. In DNA, the CDR3 is TGCGCCAGCAGCTTGGGGGCAGCGAACACCGGGGAGCTGTTTTTT.

V and J are TRBV5-4 and TRBJ1-1; maybe TRBD1 (5 bases). The ends were cut back, 4 bases at V and 0 bases at J, with 10 bases in the middle. Germline CDR1 is SGHNT and CDR2 is YYREEE (reference sequence). The CDR3 totals 14 residues. The CDR3 nucleotides read TGTGCCAGCAGCCCGACAGATATGAACACTGAAGCTTTCTTT. It translates to CASSPTDMNTEAFF.

This clonotype was seen more than once but under ten times. The V and J genes are TRBV7-2 and TRBJ2-1; the D gene is possibly TRBD2 (7 bases). V lost 7 bases and J 5 bases, leaving 18 bases between the germline ends. CDR3 size: 15 residues. CDR1 and CDR2 from the germline V gene are SGHTA and FQGNSA. The CDR3, as DNA: TGTGCCAGCACCGGGGGCAGCGGGGTACACAATGAGCAGTTCTTC. This codes for CASTGGSGVHNEQFF.

This chain links TRBV18 with TRBJ2-7; the match to TRBD1 covers 7 bases. The CDR3 runs 14 residues. The trim removed 3 bases at V and 5 bases at J, leaving 7 bases unmatched. Germline V gene sequence: CDR1 KGHSH, CDR2 LQKENI. CDR3 amino acids: CASSPRQGVHEQYF. The CDR3 DNA sequence: TGTGCCAGCTCACCCCGACAGGGAGTACACGAGCAGTACTTC.

V gene TRBV20-1 combines with J gene TRBJ1-6; possibly TRBD1 for D (6 bases). The CDR3 has 13 residues. Per the germline V gene, CDR1 is DFQATT and CDR2 is SNEGSKA (reference sequence). V was pared by 5 bases and J by 14 bases, with 19 bases between. The CDR3 region is CSAPRGGGRALHF. The CDR3 DNA follows: TGCAGTGCTCCGCGGGGGGGCGGTCGGGCCCTCCACTTT.

This clonotype has ten or more counts. This rearrangement joins TRBV7-9 to TRBJ2-7; D is perhaps TRBD2 (6 bases). This CDR3 contains 11 residues. The V end lost 8 bases, the J end lost 4 bases, and 9 bases lay between the germline ends. Germline CDR1 is SEHNR and CDR2 is FQNEAQ (reference sequence). This CDR3 reads CASSGEYEQYF. DNA for the CDR3: TGTGCCAGCTCGGGGGAATACGAGCAGTACTTC.

The chain joins TRBV19 to TRBJ2-7, with TRBD2 matching over 8 bases. The CDR3 spans 14 residues. V lost 6 bases and J lost 2; bases outside the gene matches: 6. CDR1 LNHDA and CDR2 SQIVND come from the germline V gene (reference sequence). The CDR3 DNA sequence: TGTGCCAGTAGACTAGCGGAAGGGGCCTACGAGCAGTACTTC. Translation: CASRLAEGAYEQYF.

In its sample, this clonotype was seen many times. This chain uses TRBV6-6 with TRBJ1-6, with a tentative D call TRBD1 (6 bases). Per the germline V gene, CDR1 is MNHNY and CDR2 is SVGAGI (reference sequence). V gave up 6 bases and J gave up 7 bases, with 19 bases separating them. The CDR3 length is 16 residues. CDR3: CASSTRGGADNSPLHF. The CDR3 nucleotides read TGTGCCAGCAGCACCCGGGGGGGGGCTGACAATTCACCCCTCCACTTT.

This clonotype was seen a handful of times. The V gene is TRBV5-4, the J gene TRBJ2-3; D perhaps matches TRBD1 (6 bases). Germline values: CDR1 SGHNT, CDR2 YYREEE (reference sequence). Trimming removed 4 bases at V and 6 bases at J, with 18 bases between. The CDR3 has 15 residues. CDR3 protein: CASSRRRGQTDTQYF. The CDR3, as DNA: TGTGCCAGCAGCCGACGCAGGGGCCAGACTGATACGCAGTATTTT.

This clonotype turned up a few times. The V gene is TRBV11-2, the J gene TRBJ2-3, with no clear D. The V end was cut by 5 bases, the J end by 0 bases, with 18 bases between. CDR3 length: 17 residues. Germline loops: CDR1 SGHAT, CDR2 FQNNGV. CDR3 sequence: CASSLQAAPSSTDTQYF. The CDR3 DNA reads TGTGCCAGCAGCCTTCAGGCAGCCCCCTCTAGCACAGATACGCAGTATTTT.

This rearrangement joins TRBV9 to TRBJ2-6; no definite D call. CDR3 length equals 14 residues. Trimming removed 7 bases from V and 2 bases from J, with 10 bases in between. Germline CDR1 and CDR2: SGDLS and YYNGEE. Here the CDR3 DNA reads TGTGCCAGCGATAGAGGTGCTGGGGCCAACGTCCTGACTTTC. Translated: CASDRGAGANVLTF.

This clonotype turned up a few times. The chain couples TRBV4-2 to TRBJ1-2, with 11 bases aligning to TRBD1. This CDR3 has 15 amino acids. V lost 4 bases, J lost 5 bases, and 6 bases stayed unmatched. Germline V CDR1 and CDR2: LGHNA, YNFKEQ. The CDR3 bases are TGTGCCAGCAGCCCCGCCGGACAGGGGGCGTATGGCTACACCTTC. Translating it yields CASSPAGQGAYGYTF.

The genes are TRBV6-5 and TRBJ2-2; TRBD2 aligns across 7 bases. Germline lookup yields CDR1 MNHEY and CDR2 SVGAGI. CDR3 size: 16 residues. V gave up 3 bases and J gave up 7 bases; unmatched junction bases: 11. The CDR3 here is CASSYTSVIRSGELFF. The CDR3 nucleotides are TGTGCCAGCAGTTATACTAGCGTGATAAGGAGCGGGGAGCTGTTTTTT.

This clonotype was picked up many times. V and J are TRBV20-1 and TRBJ2-7, with 7 bases identical to TRBD2. With 1 base clipped from V and 2 bases from J, the junction kept 8 bases outside the gene matches. CDR1 DFQATT and CDR2 SNEGSKA come from the germline V gene (reference sequence). CDR3 length: 15 residues. The CDR3 DNA sequence: TGCAGTGCTAGAGTTCTCGGGGGGTCCACCTACGAGCAGTACTTC. Residues: CSARVLGGSTYEQYF.

The rearrangement joins TRBV3-1 to TRBJ1-1; D possibly corresponds to TRBD1 (5 bases). Germline V CDR1 and CDR2: LGHDT, YNNKEL (reference sequence). The CDR3 totals 13 residues. V shed 4 bases and J shed 1 base, with 7 bases lying between them. In nucleotides, the CDR3 is TGTGCCAGCAGCCTACAGGCGAACACTGAAGCTTTCTTT. Protein: CASSLQANTEAFF.

The sample holds many counts of this clonotype. The CDR3 DNA follows: TGTGCCATCAGGGCCCCGAGTACTAAACACAATGAGCAGTTCTTC. Amino acid sequence: CAIRAPSTKHNEQFF. The V and J genes are TRBV10-3 and TRBJ2-1, with D uncertain. Germline CDR1 and CDR2: ENHRY and SYGVKD. The CDR3 consists of 15 residues. V lost 6 bases and J lost 5, with 17 bases in between.

This clonotype was seen repeatedly, ten times or more. The chain couples TRBV20-1 to TRBJ1-1; D is perhaps TRBD1 (5 bases). Germline-derived CDR1 and CDR2 are DFQATT and SNEGSKA (reference sequence). V was pared by 3 bases and J by 3 bases, with 14 bases between. The CDR3 has 14 amino acids. The CDR3 region is CSASAGTGHTEAFF. The CDR3 coding sequence is TGCAGTGCTAGCGCCGGGACGGGACACACTGAAGCTTTCTTT.

In this sample, this clonotype turned up a few times. The J gene is TRBJ2-3, the V gene TRBV19, with D perhaps TRBD1 (6 bases). This CDR3 has 17 residues. V lost 5 bases and J 1 base, leaving 19 bases between the germline ends. Germline V lookup: CDR1 LNHDA, CDR2 SQIVND (reference sequence). CDR3 sequence (DNA): TGTGCCAGTAGTTGGACAGAGGGATGGGGAGGCACAGATACGCAGTATTTT. Protein: CASSWTEGWGGTDTQYF.

The gene calls are TRBV9 and TRBJ2-7; 8 bases match TRBD1. The germline V gene encodes CDR1 SGDLS and CDR2 YYNGEE. The CDR3 loop spans 16 amino acids. Unmatched junction bases numbered 12, after V lost 4 bases and J lost 3 bases. The CDR3: CASSSLPGQVFYEQYF. CDR3 DNA sequence: TGTGCCAGCAGCTCCCTCCCGGGACAGGTATTCTACGAGCAGTACTTC.

This clonotype was seen a handful of times. This rearrangement joins TRBV9 to TRBJ2-6, with a possible D match to TRBD2 (5 bases). V was cut by 0 bases and J by 0 bases, with 16 bases left in between. CDR1 is SGDLS and CDR2 is YYNGEE in the germline V gene. This CDR3 has 19 residues. The CDR3 loop reads CASSVAGVYRGSGANVLTF. Here the CDR3 DNA reads TGTGCCAGCAGCGTAGCTGGCGTATACCGGGGCTCTGGGGCCAACGTCCTGACTTTC.

This clonotype was observed at least ten times. V gene TRBV20-1 combines with J gene TRBJ1-5; unclear D gene. The V gene lost 1 base and the J gene lost 0 bases, with 7 bases spanning the gap. The CDR3 sequence is 14 residues long. Germline V CDR1 and CDR2: DFQATT, SNEGSKA (reference sequence). The CDR3, as DNA: TGCAGTGCTAGAGCCATGATTAGCAATCAGCCCCAGCATTTT. Protein product: CSARAMISNQPQHF.

This chain connects TRBV4-2 to TRBJ2-1; TRBD2 is a possible D gene (5 bases). Trimming took 0 bases from V and 0 from J, leaving 12 bases between them. CDR3 length equals 17 residues. Germline CDR1 reads LGHNA; CDR2 reads YNFKEQ. CDR3 in amino acids: CASSQDSSKSSYNEQFF. CDR3 coding DNA: TGTGCCAGCAGCCAAGATTCTAGCAAGAGCTCCTACAATGAGCAGTTCTTC.

This clonotype was counted many times. V gene TRBV5-1 combines with J gene TRBJ2-7; D not resolved. The CDR3 loop spans 14 amino acids. Germline V CDR1 and CDR2: SGHRS, YFSETQ. Trimming took 0 bases from V and 4 from J, leaving 11 bases between them. The CDR3 spells CASSLDSSVYEQYF. The CDR3 DNA sequence: TGCGCCAGCAGCTTGGATTCGTCGGTGTACGAGCAGTACTTC.

The chain combines TRBV29-1 with TRBJ1-2, with no clear D. This CDR3 comprises 11 residues. Trimming stripped 3 bases from V and 4 bases from J, with 6 bases between. Germline lookup yields CDR1 SQVTM and CDR2 ANQGSEA. CDR3 nucleotides: TGCAGCGTTGATGTCGGCTATGGCTACACCTTC. Its protein is CSVDVGYGYTF. Using reference TRBV29-1 and TRBJ1-2 for the parts outside the CDR3, the full variable domain is SAVISQKPSRDICQRGTSLTIQCQVDSQVTMMFWYRQQPGQSLTLIATANQGSEATYESGFVIDKFPISRPNLTFSTLTVSNMSPEDSSIYLCSVDVGYGYTFGSGTRLTVV.

This clonotype has ten or more counts. The chain uses TRBV5-1 and TRBJ2-3; 8 nucleotides match TRBD2. With V trimmed by 1 base and J by 2 bases, 3 bases remained unmatched. The CDR3 extends over 15 amino acids. Per germline, CDR1 SGHRS and CDR2 YFSETQ. This CDR3 is CASSLTSGFTDTQYF. The CDR3 bases are TGCGCCAGCAGCTTGACTAGCGGATTCACAGATACGCAGTATTTT.

The V call is TRBV9, the J call TRBJ2-2; D tentatively fits TRBD1 or TRBD2 (5 bases each). CDR1 SGDLS and CDR2 YYNGEE come from the germline V gene. Trimming shortened V by 0 bases and J by 4 bases, and 7 bases separated the two germline ends. This CDR3 has 14 amino acids. The CDR3 DNA is TGTGCCAGCAGCGTAGGTGGGGGCACCGGGGAGCTGTTTTTT. This translates into CASSVGGGTGELFF.